This record concerns one TCR beta chain sequence. Its antigen is undetermined. The CDR3 covers 14 residues. Germline V gene sequence: CDR1 MNHEY, CDR2 SMNVEV (reference sequence). Trimming shortened V by 0 bases and J by 5 bases, and 11 bases separated the two germline ends. The entry originates in a study of CD8 T cells in Susac syndrome. Study at large: Blood was drawn from Susac syndrome patients while they were therapy-naive, on corticosteroids, or on intravenous immunoglobulin alone. The study, taken as a whole, reports: The study admitted that it had a relatively small number of individuals in its TCR sequencing and HLA analysis.

In blood CD8+ and CD4+ T cells, TCR beta underwent sequencing. RNA, at roughly 0.45 to 1 ug, was reverse transcribed with random hexamers. The TCR beta CDR3 was amplified by immunoSEQ multiplex PCR across 54 Vbeta, 13 Jbeta. MiXCR, applied by TCRdb to the immunoSEQ multiplex PCR reads, yields one record per CDR3 protein. In the table there are 180,000 or so distinct CDR3 sequences, 85% to 95% of which are singletons. The specimen sequenced was CD4+ T cells from PBMCs. The TCR comes from a human donor with Susac syndrome. The genes are TRBV27 and TRBJ2-7, with D possibly called TRBD1 or TRBD2 (5 bases each). The CDR3 nucleotides read TGTGCCAGCAGTTTATCGAGGGGTCCCCACGAGCAGTACTTC. This encodes CASSLSRGPHEQYF.